This T cell receptor (beta chain) derives from a study of blood T cell repertoires in COVID-19 (dated by TCRdb to about 2020). Context from the whole study: Samples from collaborators originated in the United States, Italy and Spain and spanned both the acute and convalescent phases of COVID-19. Deeply sampled blood TCRbeta repertoires from subjects exposed to, actively infected with, or recovered from COVID-19 were included in the dataset. Where available, HLA class I and class II types were obtained from metadata supplied by the sample provider rather than from assay-based typing. The repertoires were made available in a free public database intended to serve as a resource for research on the immune response to SARS-CoV-2. The material from the prospective study consisted of cDNA or gDNA derived from T cells, B-cell-depleted T cells, or PBMCs. Nearly every sample came with metadata listing a de-identified subject ID, COVID-19 status, age in years and sex. The samples were drawn from the first 160 participants of the ongoing ImmuneRACE study and from 950 to 1,500 subjects provided by 6 global collaborators.

The immunoSEQ Assay, a bias-controlled multiplex PCR, was used to amplify TCRbeta CDR3 regions from genomic DNA. The original pipeline was this. Within the assay, amplification of reference gene primers was used to estimate how many nucleated cells each sample contained. To quantify the absolute abundance of each unique TCRbeta CDR3 rearrangement, sequence reads were collapsed and filtered. For each sample, productive Simpson clonality was calculated as the square root of Simpson's diversity index across productive rearrangements. This immuneACCESS table, as held by TCRdb, lists in-frame sequences with V and J called but not all clones. Of the missing ones, under half trace to an unresolved V gene in checked studies; the others have no known cause. V, J and clone size derive from that table, while D and trimming were established from the DNA sequence. The sample table shows about 80,000 clones, and over 75% are seen once. 7% to 9.5% of the sample is in the top ten clones.

The study at large found these results: Clinical and demographic metadata were provided uncurated, with the amount varying by source and participant.

Whole blood was collected in K2EDTA tubes by collaborating institutions according to the institutions' own protocols. For TCRbeta analysis, collaborators shipped samples in one of three forms: frozen whole blood, isolated PBMCs, or DNA extracted from either of those sample types. A word on this clone: This receptor's antigen is unknown. No much larger clone exists at a distance of one base, and base qualities are not known.

Based on the germline V gene (reference sequence), the CDR1 and CDR2 sequences are SEHNR and FQNEAQ. CDR3 length: 13 amino acids, cysteine to phenylalanine. Here the CDR3 DNA is all that survives: 39 bases in frame from base 1. Trimming removed 8 bases from V and 1 base from J, leaving 11 bases between the germline ends. The source material was peripheral blood. The chain is made from TRBV7-9 and TRBJ1-1; the D gene is possibly TRBD1, with 5 bases matching. This sequence was found in a human donor in a cohort sampled during active COVID-19. The sequenced DNA is TGTGCCAGCGGGTGGGGCCAGAACACTGAAGCTTTCTTT. This translates into CASGWGQNTEAFF.